The 13 T cell receptor beta chains below come from one sample, sequenced in a study of patients and donors after allogeneic stem cell transplantation. TCRdb fed the RT-PCR reads into MiXCR, producing one record per CDR3 protein. The sample includes over 400,000 distinct CDR3 sequences, 16% of them seen just once. Sample: blood, either unsorted or a sorted T cell fraction (not recorded which). These receptors all stem from a human donor who was either an allogeneic HSCT recipient or a stem cell or donor lymphocyte infusion donor (not recorded which). It is not recorded whose cells these are; they may come from a transplant donor.

This clonotype was seen only a few times. The genes are TRBV11-1 and TRBJ1-6; D might be TRBD1 (5 bases). The CDR3 contains 14 residues. In germline, CDR1 is SGHAT, CDR2 FQDESV (reference sequence). V was shortened by 5 bases and J by 7 bases, with 12 bases between the two germline ends. The CDR3 reads CASSAGRDNSPLHF. The CDR3 bases are TGTGCCAGCAGCGCGGGACGGGACAATTCACCCCTCCACTTT.

This clonotype turned up a few times. The chain is built from TRBV5-1 and TRBJ2-2; possibly TRBD1 for D (5 bases). The V and J ends lost 4 bases and 0 bases respectively, with 10 bases between them. The CDR3 has 15 residues. Looked up from germline, CDR1 is SGHRS and CDR2 is YFSETQ. DNA of the CDR3: TGCGCCAGCAGCCTGGACACGACGAACACCGGGGAGCTGTTTTTT. Amino acids: CASSLDTTNTGELFF.

Only a few counts were recorded for this clonotype. The CDR3 loop is CASSDRQGNQPQHF. CDR3 in DNA: TGTGCCAGCAGCGACAGACAGGGGAATCAGCCCCAGCATTTT. This chain uses TRBV21-1 with TRBJ1-5; TRBD1, as called in the table, went unchecked against the DNA. TRBV21-1 is tagged as a pseudogene. This CDR3 contains 14 residues.

The rearrangement links TRBV12-3 or TRBV12-4 to TRBJ1-2; weak D call: TRBD1 (5 bases). The CDR3 runs to 13 residues. Trimming pared 4 bases from V and 4 bases from J, leaving 10 bases between. The CDR3 DNA reads TGTGCCAGCAGTTCCGGCAGGGCCTATGGCTACACCTTC. As protein: CASSSGRAYGYTF.

This clonotype has a count of ten or more. This chain connects TRBV20-1 to TRBJ2-7; 7 bases line up with TRBD1. The germline V gene has CDR1 DFQATT and CDR2 SNEGSKA (reference sequence). V shed 6 bases and J 4 bases; nucleotides not matched to a gene: 15. The CDR3 contains 15 residues. DNA for the CDR3: TGCAGTGCCTACTCTACCGGGACAGCAACTTACGAGCAGTACTTC. Amino acid sequence: CSAYSTGTATYEQYF.

The chain has TRBV15 and TRBJ2-1, with D unclear. Germline CDR1 and CDR2: LNHNV and YYDKDF (reference sequence). CDR3 length equals 14 residues. The V and J ends lost 0 bases and 6 bases respectively, with 9 bases between them. The CDR3 DNA reads as TGTGCCACCAGCAGAGATCCCAATCCCAATGAGCAGTTCTTC. It codes for CATSRDPNPNEQFF.

This clonotype was counted only a few times. The chain carries TRBV3-1 and TRBJ2-7, with D unresolved. CDR1 LGHDT and CDR2 YNNKEL come from the germline V gene (reference sequence). Between the trimmed V and J ends, which lost 4 bases and 3 bases, there was a span of 10 bases. The CDR3 spans 13 residues. The DNA for the CDR3 is TGTGCCAGCAGCCTCGAGAGGCGCTACGAGCAGTACTTC. This sequence encodes CASSLERRYEQYF.

This clonotype has just a few counts. The germline gene is not matched at one end of the junction; a read error may be the cause. The CDR3 DNA reads as TGTGCCAGCAGCATAGCGACTAGCCAAAACATTCAGTACTTC. Encoded protein: CASSIATSQNIQYF. V gene TRBV7-2 combines with J gene TRBJ2-4; 7 positions match TRBD2. CDR1 and CDR2 from the germline V gene are SGHTA and FQGNSA. The length of the CDR3 is 14 residues.

The table lists this clonotype with a few counts. This chain joins TRBV18 and TRBJ2-2; no clear D gene. V was shortened by 6 bases and J by 7 bases, with 9 bases between the two germline ends. Germline V gene data show CDR1 as KGHSH and CDR2 as LQKENI. The CDR3 spans 12 residues. For the CDR3, the DNA is TGTGCCAGCTCCCAAGCCGGCGGGGAGCTGTTTTTT. It translates to CASSQAGGELFF.

This clonotype was picked up a small number of times. This sequence joins TRBV6-5 and TRBJ2-7, with TRBD1 as a possible D gene (5 bases). This CDR3 contains 15 residues. Germline CDR1 reads MNHEY; CDR2 reads SVGAGI. Trimming left V 0 bases short and J 2 bases short, with 11 bases between. CDR3 sequence reads: CASSYSEQATYEQYF. CDR3 DNA sequence: TGTGCCAGCAGTTACTCGGAACAGGCTACCTACGAGCAGTACTTC.

The chain carries TRBV5-6 and TRBJ1-1; maybe TRBD1 (5 bases). The CDR3 is 15 amino acids. Germline CDR1 and CDR2: SGHDT and YYEEEE. V was trimmed by 0 bases and J by 1 base, leaving 10 bases between them. The CDR3 protein is CASSLGGVANTEAFF. The CDR3 coding sequence is TGTGCCAGCAGCTTGGGGGGGGTAGCGAACACTGAAGCTTTCTTT.

This clonotype was seen more than once but under ten times. The V call is TRBV12-3 or TRBV12-4, the J call TRBJ2-5; 10 bases agree with TRBD2. This CDR3 region has 14 residues. V dropped 6 bases and J dropped 6; count of bases not matched to a gene: 7. The CDR3 here is CASRESGGAKTQYF. CDR3 in DNA: TGTGCCAGCAGAGAGAGCGGGGGGGCAAAGACCCAGTACTTC.

This clonotype was observed a few times. CDR3 residues: CASSYQGQGPYEQYF. The CDR3 nucleotides read TGTGCCAGCAGTTACCAGGGGCAGGGACCCTACGAGCAGTACTTC. The chain combines TRBV6-5 with TRBJ2-7; possible D gene TRBD1, 6 bases. The CDR3 totals 15 residues. Between the trimmed V and J ends, which lost 2 bases and 2 bases, there was a span of 13 bases. Germline V lookup: CDR1 MNHEY, CDR2 SVGAGI.